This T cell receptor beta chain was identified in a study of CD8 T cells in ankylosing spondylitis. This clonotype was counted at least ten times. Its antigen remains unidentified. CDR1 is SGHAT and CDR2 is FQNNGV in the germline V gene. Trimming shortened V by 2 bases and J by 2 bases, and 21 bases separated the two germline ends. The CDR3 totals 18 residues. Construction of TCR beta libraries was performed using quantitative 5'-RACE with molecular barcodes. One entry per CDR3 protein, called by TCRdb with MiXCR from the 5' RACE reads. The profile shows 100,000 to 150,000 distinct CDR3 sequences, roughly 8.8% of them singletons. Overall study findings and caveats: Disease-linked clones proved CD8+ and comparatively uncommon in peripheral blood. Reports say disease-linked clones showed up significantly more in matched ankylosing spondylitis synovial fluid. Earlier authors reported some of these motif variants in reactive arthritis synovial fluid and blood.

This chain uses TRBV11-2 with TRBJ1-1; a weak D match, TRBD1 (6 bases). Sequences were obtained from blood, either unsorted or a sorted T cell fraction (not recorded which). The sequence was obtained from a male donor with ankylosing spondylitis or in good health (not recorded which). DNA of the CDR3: TGTGCCAGCAGCTTAATACGGGACGGAACAGGGATAAACACTGAAGCTTTCTTT. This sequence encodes CASSLIRDGTGINTEAFF.